This T cell receptor (beta chain) appears in the sequencing data of a study of T cell responses to AZD1222 COVID-19 vaccine. Generated by immunoSEQ multiplex PCR, the TCRdb table keeps only in-frame clones and is missing some. The sample has around 110,000 clones, around nine tenths seen once; the top ten hold 1.6%. CDR3 length: 13 residues. V dropped 3 bases and J dropped 8 bases, with 11 bases sitting between them. The V gene's germline CDR1 is LNHDA and CDR2 SQIVND (reference sequence). The sequences come from peripheral blood, collected 28 days after the second AZD1222 dose. The chain is built from TRBV19 and TRBJ1-5, with D possibly matching TRBD1 (5 bases). This TCR came from an adult who received the AZD1222 COVID-19 vaccine. CDR3 coding DNA: TGTGCCAGTAGTATTCAGGGCCGGGAGCCCCAGCATTTT. It is translated as CASSIQGREPQHF.